The present T cell receptor (beta chain) was sequenced within a study of OX40 agonist ivuxolimab in advanced cancers. Germline loops: CDR1 SGHTA, CDR2 FQGNSA. The CDR3 is 15 residues long. V lost 4 bases to trimming and J lost 0 bases, with 12 bases between them. Here immunoSEQ multiplex PCR was the method, and the copy in TCRdb shows in-frame clones only, minus some. The sample carries roughly 92,000 clones, approximately 90% recorded once. This TCR was sampled from an adult with an advanced solid tumor such as melanoma, head and neck, liver or kidney cancer. The material was CD4+ or CD8+ T cells sorted from blood, obtained in a trial of the OX40 agonist ivuxolimab. The chain joins TRBV7-2 to TRBJ1-2, with D perhaps TRBD1 (6 bases). CDR3 residues: CASSSRQAANYGYTF. CDR3 DNA: TGTGCCAGCAGCTCCCGACAGGCCGCTAACTATGGCTACACCTTC.